The 15 T cell receptor beta chains given below trace back to one sample, sequenced in a study of blood T cell repertoires in COVID-19. The method was immunoSEQ multiplex PCR; TCRdb's version includes in-frame clones alone and lacks a portion of them. Here the sample spans approximately 200,000 clones, just over 85% being singletons. The sequencing input was peripheral blood. Receptors originate from a man between 50 and 59 years old with acute or convalescent COVID-19.

V usage is TRBV19 and J usage is TRBJ2-3, with 8 bases identical to TRBD1. V lost 3 bases to trimming and J lost 7 bases; unmatched junction nucleotides: 6. This CDR3 has 14 residues. The germline V gene encodes CDR1 LNHDA and CDR2 SQIVND (reference sequence). Written as DNA, the CDR3 is TGTGCCAGTAGTATCGCAGGGGGCTTGAATACGCAGTATTTT. Its translation is CASSIAGGLNTQYF. The variable domain in full, with the rest retrieved from reference TRBV19 and TRBJ2-3, is DGGITQSPKYLFRKEGQNVTLSCEQNLNHDAMYWYRQDPGQGLRLIYYSQIVNDFQKGDIAEGYSVSREKKESFPLTVTSAQKNPTAFYLCASSIAGGLNTQYFGPGTRLTVL.

V and J are TRBV30 and TRBJ1-1; TRBD1 aligns across 10 bases. The germline gives CDR1 GTSNPN, CDR2 SVGIG (reference sequence). The CDR3 is 14 residues long. V shed 5 bases, J shed 4 bases, and the junction held 7 bases outside the gene matches. CDR3 in amino acids: CAWRQGALITEAFF. CDR3 DNA: TGTGCCTGGCGACAGGGGGCTCTGATCACTGAAGCTTTCTTT.

This clone was picked up one time. This chain uses TRBV11-2 with TRBJ1-5; D gene uncertain. The CDR3 contains 15 residues. Germline V gene data show CDR1 as SGHAT and CDR2 as FQNNGV. V was shortened by 1 base and J by 0 bases, with 7 bases between the two germline ends. The CDR3 DNA sequence: TGTGCCAGCAGCTTAGGACAACTTAGCAATCAGCCCCAGCATTTT. Its protein is CASSLGQLSNQPQHF.

Here the CDR3 DNA reads TGCGCCAGCAGCCCCGGGACAGGGGGGGATGAAAAACTGTTTTTT. Residues: CASSPGTGGDEKLFF. This chain joins TRBV5-1 and TRBJ1-4, with 11 bases lining up with TRBD1. This CDR3 has 15 amino acids. Unmatched junction bases numbered 5, after V lost 4 bases and J lost 6 bases. Germline-derived CDR1 and CDR2 are SGHRS and YFSETQ.

This chain links TRBV29-1 with TRBJ2-7, with 8 bases fitting TRBD1. V gave up 4 bases and J gave up 5 bases; unmatched junction bases: 4. Germline CDR1 and CDR2: SQVTM and ANQGSEA. There are 12 residues in the CDR3. The CDR3 DNA is TGCAGCGTTGGGACAGGGAACCACGAGCAGTACTTC. This translates into CSVGTGNHEQYF.

The V call is TRBV4-2, the J call TRBJ1-1, with D uncertain. Germline values: CDR1 LGHNA, CDR2 YNFKEQ. This CDR3 has 13 amino acids. V shed 0 bases and J shed 10 bases, with 12 bases lying between them. The CDR3 region is CASSQESFEGAFF. CDR3 in DNA: TGTGCCAGCAGCCAAGAAAGTTTCGAGGGAGCTTTCTTT.

In its sample, this clone was seen a few times. V gene TRBV27 combines with J gene TRBJ1-1; D not certain. This CDR3 contains 14 residues. V lost 5 bases and J 2 bases, leaving 12 bases between the germline ends. Germline V gene sequence: CDR1 MNHEY, CDR2 SMNVEV (reference sequence). This CDR3 is CASSPGWYNTEAFF. For the CDR3, the DNA is TGTGCCAGCAGTCCGGGATGGTATAACACTGAAGCTTTCTTT.

The chain recombines TRBV7-9 with TRBJ2-4; D perhaps matches TRBD2 (5 bases). Germline V gene lookup returns CDR1 SEHNR and CDR2 FQNEAQ (reference sequence). V gave up 3 bases and J gave up 0 bases, with 12 bases separating them. The CDR3 loop spans 16 amino acids. The CDR3 sequence: CASSFGEQLAKNIQYF. CDR3 nucleotide sequence: TGTGCCAGCAGCTTCGGGGAGCAACTAGCCAAAAACATTCAGTACTTC.

J is TRBJ1-3 and V is TRBV6-5; a weak D match, TRBD1 (5 bases). The CDR3 covers 12 residues. Germline CDR1 reads MNHEY; CDR2 reads SVGAGI. V was clipped by 11 bases and J by 8 bases, with 16 bases between them. CDR3 amino acids: CALSRGGDTIYF. DNA for the CDR3: TGTGCCCTTAGTAGGGGAGGTGACACCATATATTTT.

The chain carries TRBV18 and TRBJ1-2, with 12 bases that match TRBD1. Germline V gene data show CDR1 as KGHSH and CDR2 as LQKENI. This CDR3 spans 15 amino acids. V was pared by 4 bases and J by 4 bases, with 4 bases of the junction left unmatched. The CDR3 DNA reads as TGTGCCAGCTCACGCCGGGACAGGGGGCCCTATGGCTACACCTTC. It codes for CASSRRDRGPYGYTF.

This clone was counted once. This chain connects TRBV5-1 to TRBJ2-3, with a tentative D call TRBD1 (5 bases). The CDR3 length is 15 residues. Looked up from germline, CDR1 is SGHRS and CDR2 is YFSETQ. Trimming removed 0 bases from V and 2 bases from J, with 10 bases in between. The CDR3, as DNA: TGCGCCAGCAGCTTGGTTGGGGCTTCCACAGATACGCAGTATTTT. As protein: CASSLVGASTDTQYF.

V and J are TRBV19 and TRBJ1-2; no clear D gene. Germline CDR1 reads LNHDA; CDR2 reads SQIVND (reference sequence). V was shortened by 4 bases and J by 8 bases, with 14 bases between the two germline ends. The CDR3 spans 13 residues. The CDR3: CASSTVPVGGYTF. As DNA, the CDR3 is TGTGCCAGTAGTACCGTTCCAGTCGGGGGCTACACCTTC.

The genes are TRBV7-8 and TRBJ1-1; D gene ambiguous. Germline lookup yields CDR1 SGHVS and CDR2 FQNEAQ. The ends were cut back, 5 bases at V and 1 base at J, with 11 bases in the middle. This CDR3 contains 14 residues. The CDR3 DNA reads TGTGCCAGCAGCCCTGGTGGGAGGAACACTGAAGCTTTCTTT. It translates to CASSPGGRNTEAFF.

The chain couples TRBV6-1 to TRBJ1-3; D is possibly TRBD1 (5 bases). Trimming took off 2 bases at V and 0 bases at J, with 5 bases between the two ends. Germline CDR1 is MNHNS and CDR2 is SASEGT. CDR3 length: 14 amino acids. The CDR3 nucleotides are TGTGCCAGCAGTGAACAGGGCTCTGGAAACACCATATATTTT. It yields the protein CASSEQGSGNTIYF.

V usage is TRBV10-2 and J usage is TRBJ2-7, with 9 positions matching TRBD1. Germline V gene data show CDR1 as WSHSY and CDR2 as SAAADI. The CDR3 runs 12 residues. V lost 11 bases, J lost 6 bases, and 8 bases stayed unmatched. In DNA, the CDR3 is TGCGCCGCGGGTACAGGGGGCCTCGAGCAGTACTTC. Residues: CAAGTGGLEQYF.